This T cell receptor beta chain is drawn from a study of T cell repertoires in cytomegalovirus infection. TCRdb processed the reads anew with MiXCR; each CDR3 protein has one entry. The sample lists 250,000 to 300,000 distinct CDR3 sequences; over 15% were seen once. V was pared by 5 bases and J by 2 bases, with 8 bases of the junction left unmatched. CDR3 length: 15 amino acids. This clonotype was recorded many times. Its antigen is as yet unknown. Notes on the study in general: CMV-specific TCR beta clonotypes restricted by HLA-C dominated the ex vivo response.

Sequences were obtained from CD8+ T cells from PBMCs. The sequence came from a human donor in good health (CMV status not recorded). Some clones in this sample may be carry-over from other donors' samples. V is TRBV12-3 or TRBV12-4 and J is TRBJ2-7; TRBD1 agrees at 8 bases. CDR3 nucleotide sequence: TGTGCCAGCAGTCCGCGGACAGGGAAGACCTACGAGCAGTACTTC. It yields the protein CASSPRTGKTYEQYF.